The 29 T cell receptor beta chains given below trace back to one sample, sequenced in a study of glioma-infiltrating T cells. Amplification of TCR alpha and beta CDR3 regions from RNA used iRepertoire nested multiplex PCR. One entry per CDR3 protein results from TCRdb running MiXCR on the multiplex PCR reads. The profile shows about 380,000 distinct CDR3 sequences, around 45% of them singletons. The sequencing sample was made of glioma tissue, nonneoplastic brain tissue, or PBMCs (not recorded which). These receptors were obtained from a human donor with low-grade glioma or glioblastoma, undergoing nonglioma brain surgery, or in good health (not recorded which).

The genes are TRBV2 and TRBJ1-1; weak D call: TRBD1 (5 bases). Trimming shortened V by 8 bases and J by 2 bases, and 18 bases separated the two germline ends. Germline lookup yields CDR1 SNHLY and CDR2 FYNNEI. CDR3 length: 15 amino acids. CDR3 coding DNA: TGTGCCAGCGTGACAGACAGTTATCCTAACACTGAAGCTTTCTTT. This sequence encodes CASVTDSYPNTEAFF.

As for this clonotype: This may arise from a read error, as a much more abundant clone is one base away. This chain uses TRBV28 with TRBJ2-7; D ambiguous. CDR1 MDHEN and CDR2 SYDVKM come from the germline V gene. The CDR3 has 14 residues. V was shortened by 3 bases and J by 5 bases, with 14 bases between the two germline ends. CDR3 sequence reads: CASSFLEQAHEQYF. CDR3 sequence (DNA): TGTGCCAGCAGTTTTTTGGAGCAAGCCCACGAGCAGTACTTC.

The chain combines TRBV28 with TRBJ2-7, with D perhaps being TRBD1 or TRBD2 (6 bases each). V lost 7 bases, J lost 5 bases, and 15 bases lay in between. CDR1 and CDR2 from the germline V gene are MDHEN and SYDVKM. This CDR3 has 13 residues. DNA for the CDR3: TGTGCCAGCATCCTAGGGGGGTCCAACGAGCAGTACTTC. Residues: CASILGGSNEQYF.

A remark on this clonotype: One junction end does not reproduce the germline sequence, and a read error may be involved. The chain is built from TRBV6-6 and TRBJ2-1; maybe TRBD1 (6 bases). The germline CDR1 and CDR2 sequences are MNHNY and SVGAGI (reference sequence). This CDR3 has 15 residues. The CDR3 nucleotides are TGTGCCAACAGTTACAGGGAAAGGTCCTACAATGACCAGTTCTTC. This codes for CANSYRERSYNDQFF.

The V gene is TRBV27, the J gene TRBJ2-7, with D possibly TRBD1 on 5 matching bases. CDR3 length equals 16 residues. Germline V gene data show CDR1 as MNHEY and CDR2 as SMNVEV (reference sequence). Trimming took off 6 bases at V and 3 bases at J, with 21 bases between the two ends. CDR3 region: CASSPLWGSSDYEQYF. For the CDR3, the DNA is TGTGCCAGCAGCCCATTGTGGGGCAGCTCGGACTACGAGCAGTACTTC.

The J gene is TRBJ2-5, the V gene TRBV4-1, with no clear D. The germline V gene encodes CDR1 MGHRA and CDR2 YSYEKL. There are 14 residues in the CDR3. The V gene lost 3 bases and the J gene lost 1 base, with 9 bases spanning the gap. CDR3 bases: TGCGCCAGCAGCCAGAGTAGGGTCCAAGAGACCCAGTACTTC. It specifies CASSQSRVQETQYF.

The CDR3 reads CATSDPRQGADQPQHF. For the CDR3, the DNA is TGTGCCACCAGTGACCCTCGACAGGGGGCCGATCAGCCCCAGCATTTT. J is TRBJ1-5 and V is TRBV24-1, with 10 bases matching TRBD1. Germline CDR1 and CDR2: KGHDR and SFDVKD. The CDR3 spans 16 residues. Trimming cost V 4 bases and J 5 bases; bases outside gene matches: 7.

With regard to this clonotype: It may be a read error: a sequence one base away is much more abundant. The chain joins TRBV28 to TRBJ1-5, with D maybe TRBD1 (5 bases). The CDR3 extends over 12 amino acids. Germline CDR1 is MDHEN and CDR2 is SYDVKM. V lost 6 bases, J lost 11 bases, and 14 bases lay in between. The CDR3 loop is CASRPDSRTQHF. In nucleotides, the CDR3 is TGTGCCAGCAGACCAGACAGTAGGACCCAGCATTTT.

This chain connects TRBV7-2 to TRBJ2-7, with a tentative D call TRBD2 (6 bases). The V gene's germline CDR1 is SGHTA and CDR2 FQGNSA. V was cut by 3 bases and J by 2 bases, with 11 bases left in between. This CDR3 comprises 14 residues. CDR3 amino acids: CASSLAGQTYEQYF. The CDR3, as DNA: TGTGCCAGCAGCTTGGCGGGGCAGACCTACGAGCAGTACTTC.

This sequence joins TRBV10-3 and TRBJ2-5, with D perhaps TRBD1 (6 bases). The CDR3 is made up of 17 amino acids. V was cut by 3 bases and J by 4 bases, with 21 bases left in between. Germline values: CDR1 ENHRY, CDR2 SYGVKD. The CDR3 region is CAISEKGSAARGETQYF. CDR3 coding DNA: TGTGCCATCAGTGAAAAGGGATCGGCGGCCAGGGGAGAGACCCAGTACTTC.

This chain links TRBV6-5 with TRBJ2-1; D is possibly TRBD2 (5 bases). Germline CDR1 is MNHEY and CDR2 is SVGAGI. Trimming took 5 bases from V and 5 from J, leaving 22 bases between them. The CDR3 is 17 residues long. In DNA, the CDR3 is TGTGCCAGCAGTACCCAATCGATAGGACCGACTAACAATGAGCAGTTCTTC. The encoded protein is CASSTQSIGPTNNEQFF.

This clonotype occurred many times. This chain links TRBV5-4 with TRBJ1-1, with 7 bases lining up with TRBD1. The CDR3 is 14 residues long. J was trimmed by 6 bases and V by 2 bases; bases with no gene match: 7. The V gene's germline CDR1 is SGHNT and CDR2 YYREEE (reference sequence). Written as DNA, the CDR3 is TGTGCCAGCAGCTTCGGGGACAGTGCTGCTGAAGCTTTCTTT. This sequence encodes CASSFGDSAAEAFF.

The chain joins TRBV10-2 to TRBJ1-5; no clear D gene. This CDR3 comprises 10 residues. CDR1 and CDR2 from the germline V gene are WSHSY and SAAADI. The ends were cut back, 10 bases at V and 7 bases at J, with 8 bases in the middle. The CDR3 loop is CATGNQPQHF. In DNA form, the CDR3 reads TGCGCCACCGGAAACCAGCCCCAGCATTTT.

The chain employs TRBV29-1 and TRBJ2-1, with D uncertain. CDR3 size: 11 residues. From germline, CDR1 is SQVTM and CDR2 ANQGSEA. In DNA, the CDR3 is TGCAGTGCGTGGTCCTACAATGAGCAGTTCTTC. This translates into CSAWSYNEQFF.

This clonotype was observed a handful of times. This chain connects TRBV7-7 to TRBJ1-2; unclear D gene. CDR1 and CDR2 from the germline V gene are SSHAT and FNYEAQ (reference sequence). The CDR3 loop spans 12 amino acids. V was trimmed by 1 base and J by 8 bases, leaving 8 bases between them. The CDR3: CASSLGGMGYTF. The CDR3 DNA reads as TGTGCCAGCAGCTTAGGTGGGATGGGCTACACCTTC.

Regarding this clonotype: A junction end diverges from the germline sequence, so it may reflect a read error. The chain uses TRBV19 and TRBJ1-1, with 7 nucleotides matching TRBD1. Germline CDR1 reads LNHDA; CDR2 reads SQIVND (reference sequence). The CDR3 is made up of 15 amino acids. CDR3 bases: TGTGCCAGTAGTACACGAGAACAGGGGAACACTGAAGCTCTCTTT. Translation: CASSTREQGNTEALF. The complete variable domain, with remaining parts taken from reference TRBV19 and TRBJ1-1, reads DGGITQSPKYLFRKEGQNVTLSCEQNLNHDAMYWYRQDPGQGLRLIYYSQIVNDFQKGDIAEGYSVSREKKESFPLTVTSAQKNPTAFYLCASSTREQGNTEALFGQGTRLTVV.

A remark on this clonotype: A much larger clone sits a single nucleotide away, making a read error possible. V and J are TRBV6-1 and TRBJ2-7; the D gene is possibly TRBD1 (5 bases). CDR3 length: 16 residues. Germline CDR1 and CDR2: MNHNS and SASEGT. Trimming shortened V by 5 bases and J by 6 bases, and 23 bases separated the two germline ends. CDR3 DNA sequence: TGTGCCAGCAGTCCCCAGGTGAAGGGGTTTTTGAGCGAGCAGTACTTC. This translates into CASSPQVKGFLSEQYF.

CDR3 in amino acids: CASSWDRKETQYF. The CDR3 DNA reads TGTGCCAGCAGCTGGGACCGAAAAGAGACCCAGTACTTC. The rearrangement joins TRBV5-4 to TRBJ2-5; tentatively, D is TRBD1 or TRBD2 (5 bases each). CDR1 is SGHNT and CDR2 is YYREEE in the germline V gene (reference sequence). V was shortened by 3 bases and J by 3 bases, with 9 bases between the two germline ends. This CDR3 is 13 amino acids long.

The CDR3 nucleotides read TGCGCCAGCAGCCAAGAGATTCGTGGGACAGGGGGCACAGATACGCAGTATTTT. It specifies CASSQEIRGTGGTDTQYF. J is TRBJ2-3 and V is TRBV4-1, with 10 bases identical to TRBD1. The CDR3 is 18 amino acids. V gave up 0 bases and J gave up 1 base; unmatched junction bases: 7. The germline V gene has CDR1 MGHRA and CDR2 YSYEKL.

This clonotype was recorded many times. The chain has TRBV27 and TRBJ1-1; 7 bases are a match to TRBD1. CDR3 length equals 15 residues. CDR1 is MNHEY, CDR2 SMNVEV, per germline (reference sequence). The J segment lost 5 bases and the V segment lost 2 bases, leaving 8 bases of the junction unmatched. In DNA, the CDR3 is TGTGCCAGCAGTTTAAACCCTATGACAGGGACTGAAGCTTTCTTT. Translating it yields CASSLNPMTGTEAFF.

The rearrangement links TRBV15 to TRBJ2-7; D unresolved. The ends were cut back, 0 bases at V and 2 bases at J, with 17 bases in the middle. This CDR3 region has 17 residues. The germline gives CDR1 LNHNV, CDR2 YYDKDF (reference sequence). CDR3 protein: CATSRDFSPQITYEQYF. CDR3 DNA: TGTGCCACCAGCAGAGATTTCAGCCCCCAGATCACCTACGAGCAGTACTTC.

V usage is TRBV4-1 and J usage is TRBJ2-7; 12 nucleotides match TRBD2. Trimming cost V 4 bases and J 3 bases; bases outside gene matches: 4. The CDR3 consists of 15 residues. Germline V gene lookup returns CDR1 MGHRA and CDR2 YSYEKL. CDR3 nucleotide sequence: TGCGCCAGCAGCCTCCCGACTAGCGGGAGCTACGAGCAGTACTTC. Translation: CASSLPTSGSYEQYF.

As to this clonotype: A read error may account for a junction end that differs from germline. The rearrangement links TRBV4-1 to TRBJ2-7; weak D call: TRBD1 (6 bases). Germline CDR1 is MGHRA and CDR2 is YSYEKL. The CDR3 loop spans 16 amino acids. The CDR3 region has the DNA TGCGCCAGTAGCCAAGATTGGTCAGGGGTAAGCTACGAGCAGTACTTC. Amino acids: CASSQDWSGVSYEQYF.

A word on this clonotype: This may be a read error: a much more frequent sequence differs by one nucleotide. This rearrangement joins TRBV6-1 to TRBJ2-7; no clear D. Germline V gene sequence: CDR1 MNHNS, CDR2 SASEGT. The CDR3 consists of 14 residues. The V and J ends lost 5 bases and 2 bases respectively, with 13 bases between them. CDR3 region: CASSTADVPYEQYF. CDR3 DNA: TGTGCCAGCAGTACCGCTGACGTCCCCTACGAGCAGTACTTC.

As to this clonotype: A much larger clone sits a single nucleotide away, making a read error possible. This chain joins TRBV6-2 or TRBV6-3 and TRBJ2-3, with D perhaps assigned TRBD1 or TRBD2 (5 bases each). CDR1 MNHEY and CDR2 SVGEGT come from the germline V gene. V lost 8 bases, J lost 2 bases, and 17 bases lay in between. The CDR3 extends over 15 amino acids. Here the CDR3 reads CASRFSSGATDTQYF. The CDR3 nucleotides read TGTGCCAGCCGTTTTTCATCCGGGGCCACAGATACGCAGTATTTT.

This chain links TRBV19 with TRBJ1-6; 9 positions agree with TRBD1. There are 17 residues in the CDR3. The V gene end was trimmed by 4 bases and the J gene end by 7 bases; junction bases not matched to a gene: 11. Germline-derived CDR1 and CDR2 are LNHDA and SQIVND (reference sequence). CDR3 in amino acids: CASSRHKTGGLNSPLHF. In nucleotides, the CDR3 is TGTGCCAGTAGTAGACACAAGACAGGGGGGTTGAATTCACCCCTCCACTTT.

J is TRBJ1-6 and V is TRBV7-2, with 9 bases matching TRBD1. CDR3 length: 15 residues. Germline loops: CDR1 SGHTA, CDR2 FQGNSA. J was trimmed by 10 bases and V by 5 bases; bases with no gene match: 9. CDR3 coding DNA: TGTGCCAGCAGCCCTCGGACAGGGGCTGACTCACCCCTCCACTTT. It encodes CASSPRTGADSPLHF.

This clonotype was detected ten times or more. This CDR3 reads CASSYRRGRSEQYF. The CDR3 nucleotides read TGTGCCAGCAGTTACCGGCGGGGGAGATCGGAGCAGTACTTC. The genes are TRBV6-6 and TRBJ2-7; 7 nucleotides match TRBD2. The germline gives CDR1 MNHNY, CDR2 SVGAGI (reference sequence). Trimming removed 2 bases from V and 7 bases from J; junction bases left unmatched: 8. The CDR3 runs to 14 residues.

The chain links TRBV7-6 to TRBJ2-3, with D perhaps TRBD2 (6 bases). CDR3 size: 15 residues. Trimming removed 4 bases at V and 2 bases at J, with 13 bases between. Germline-derived CDR1 and CDR2 are SGHVS and FNYEAQ. CDR3 in amino acids: CASSSRLVYTDTQYF. The DNA of the CDR3 is TGTGCCAGCAGCTCGCGACTAGTATACACAGATACGCAGTATTTT.